This TCR beta chain is from a study of blood T cells in healthy people across ages. Study information: There was about one barcoded beta molecule captured by template switching per two T cells. Overall study results and limits: Per million T cells, the diversity of TCR beta decreased roughly linearly as age advanced. Naive T cell percentage showed a strong correlation with the diversity of TCR beta.

A word on this clonotype: Its antigen is not known.

PCR was performed a second time for about 7 to 11 cycles using a sample-barcoded 5' primer and a J-beta primer mix. TCRdb re-called the 5' RACE reads through MiXCR, storing one row per CDR3 protein. The profile shows under 1 million distinct CDR3 sequences, 40% to 50% of them singletons. Donation came from healthy Caucasian individuals in Russia who were aged about 6 to 95. J lost 1 base, V lost 0 bases, and 10 bases had no gene match. The CDR3 runs to 17 residues. Germline V lookup: CDR1 DFQATT, CDR2 SNEGSKA (reference sequence). The clonotype comes from a man aged 60 to 69 in good health. Source material: blood. This chain joins TRBV20-1 and TRBJ2-3, with TRBD1 matching over 7 bases. CDR3 amino acids: CSARDWQRQGRTDTQYF. For the CDR3, the DNA is TGCAGTGCTAGAGATTGGCAACGACAGGGTCGCACAGATACGCAGTATTTT.